Given below is one T cell receptor (beta chain) in context. Vbeta (60) and Jbeta (13) primers were used in the PCR. The assay was immunoSEQ multiplex PCR, and TCRdb's table has in-frame clones only and misses some. This sample has 100,000 to 140,000 clones, with approximately 79% found just once. V lost 1 base to trimming and J lost 7 bases; unmatched junction nucleotides: 9. Per the germline V gene, CDR1 is SGHDT and CDR2 is YYEEEE. This CDR3 comprises 16 residues. These data are taken from a study of cytomegalovirus exposure and HLA in healthy donors. On the study more broadly: Ancestry clustering placed about four fifths of a few hundred genotyped donors in the Caucasian-associated cluster.

The chain employs TRBV5-6 and TRBJ2-1, with 9 bases identical to TRBD2. Material for sequencing was PBMCs. This receptor was obtained from a woman between 35 and 50 years old in good health and CMV-seropositive. DNA of the CDR3: TGTGCCAGCAGCTTGTATCGCGGGGGGGCGGGGAATGAGCAGTTCTTC. Its protein product is CASSLYRGGAGNEQFF.